This TCR beta chain originates from a study of T-cell reconstitution after alpha-beta-depleted transplantation in children. There are many counts of this clonotype. Trimming removed 3 bases at V and 1 base at J, with 6 bases between. This CDR3 comprises 13 residues. The authors prepared the TCRbeta library with unique molecular identifiers. TCRdb independently ran MiXCR on the PCR reads; one entry per CDR3 protein. Of roughly 180,000 distinct CDR3 sequences in the sample, about 14% were seen once. The sample here was PBMCs from the stem cell graft donor, taken from the stem cell graft. This receptor was identified in a human donor who donated a stem cell graft to a child with acute lymphoblastic leukemia. The V gene is TRBV12-3 or TRBV12-4, the J gene TRBJ1-1; D is unclear. CDR3 in DNA: TGTGCCAGCAGTTTTTTGAGGAACACTGAAGCTTTCTTT. Its translation is CASSFLRNTEAFF.